The clone carrying this T cell receptor beta chain has at least ten counts. Sorting defined naive CD8 T cells as CD8+CD4-CCR7+CD45RA+. TCRdb itself ran the PCR reads through MiXCR, one entry per CDR3 protein. The table lists 85,000 to 100,000 distinct CDR3 sequences, around 23% of them singletons. The sample originates from a study of molecular identifiers for immune sequencing clone quantification. The CDR3 is 16 residues long. CDR1 MNHEY and CDR2 SVGAGI come from the germline V gene. V lost 2 bases, J lost 0 bases, and 5 bases stayed unmatched. Sequencing input: naive CD8+ T cells from blood, with Jurkat cell RNA spiked in. Subset denoted: FACS-sorted CD8+CD4-CCR7+CD45RA+ naive T cells. The sequence came from a human donor in good health. Some libraries in this study had Jurkat cell RNA spiked in. V gene TRBV6-5 combines with J gene TRBJ2-5; 8 positions agree with TRBD2. The CDR3, as DNA: TGTGCCAGCAGTTACGGGGCTAGCGGGTACCAAGAGACCCAGTACTTC. Its translation: CASSYGASGYQETQYF.